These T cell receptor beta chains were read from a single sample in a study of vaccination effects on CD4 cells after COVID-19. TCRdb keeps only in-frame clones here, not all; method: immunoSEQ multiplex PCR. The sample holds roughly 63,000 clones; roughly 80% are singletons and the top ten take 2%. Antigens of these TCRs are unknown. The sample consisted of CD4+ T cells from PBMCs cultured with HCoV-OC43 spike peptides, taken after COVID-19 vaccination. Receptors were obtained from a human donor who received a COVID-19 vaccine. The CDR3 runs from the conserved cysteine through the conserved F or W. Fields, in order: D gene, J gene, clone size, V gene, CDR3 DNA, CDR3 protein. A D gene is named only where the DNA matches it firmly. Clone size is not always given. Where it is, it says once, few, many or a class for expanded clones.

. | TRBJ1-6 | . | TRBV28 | TGTGCCAGCAGATTTAGCTTCGGGGGAAATTCACCCCTCCACTTT | CASRFSFGGNSPLHF
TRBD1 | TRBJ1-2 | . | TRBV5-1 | TGCGCCAGCAGTTTGGGACAGTCCGCTAACTATGGCTACACCTTC | CASSLGQSANYGYTF
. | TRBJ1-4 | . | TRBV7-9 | TGTGCCAGCAGAACGGGCAGGGAGAAACTGTTTTTT | CASRTGREKLFF
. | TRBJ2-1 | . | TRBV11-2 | TGTGCCAGCAGCTTAGCGGGTTTCAGGGGCAATGAGCAGTTCTTC | CASSLAGFRGNEQFF
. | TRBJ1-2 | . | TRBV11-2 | TGTGCCAGCAACTTAGGGGGGGGCCTTAACTATGGCTACACCTTC | CASNLGGGLNYGYTF
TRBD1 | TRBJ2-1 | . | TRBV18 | TGTGCCAGCTCACCGGCACAACAGGGGAGAGCCCAGTTCTTC | CASSPAQQGRAQFF
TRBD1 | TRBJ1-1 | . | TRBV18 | TGTGCCAGCTCACCCGGGACAGTCTCTATGAACACTGAAGCTTTCTTT | CASSPGTVSMNTEAFF
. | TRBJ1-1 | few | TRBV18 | TGTGCCAGCTCACCGGGACACCAGAACACTGAAGCTTTCTTT | CASSPGHQNTEAFF
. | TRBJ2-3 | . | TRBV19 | TGTGCCAGCAGGGCCACGGAGAACACAGATACGCAGTATTTT | CASRATENTDTQYF
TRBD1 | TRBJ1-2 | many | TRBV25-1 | TGTGCCAGCAGGCCGGGACAGGGATCTGGAGGCTACACCTTC | CASRPGQGSGGYTF
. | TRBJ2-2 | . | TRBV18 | TGTGCCAGCTCACCATTCGGGCAGAACACCGGGGAGCTGTTTTTT | CASSPFGQNTGELFF
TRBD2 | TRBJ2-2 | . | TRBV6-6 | TGTGCCATCCAAAAAGCGGGGGGGCCTTCCGGGGAGCTGTTTTTT | CAIQKAGGPSGELFF
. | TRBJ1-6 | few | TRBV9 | TGTGCCAGCAGCGTAGAACAGGATAATTCACCCCTCCACTTT | CASSVEQDNSPLHF
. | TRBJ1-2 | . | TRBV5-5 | TGTGCCAGCAGCTTGGCCCTATTAGCTAACTATGGCTACACCTTC | CASSLALLANYGYTF
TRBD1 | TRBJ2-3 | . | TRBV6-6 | TGTGCCAGCAGTTCACAGGGGTACTCAGATACGCAGTATTTT | CASSSQGYSDTQYF
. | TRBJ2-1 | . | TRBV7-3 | TGTGCCAGCAGCTTAGTAAGAGGCAATGAGCAGTTCTTC | CASSLVRGNEQFF
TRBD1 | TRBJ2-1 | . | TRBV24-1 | TGTGCCACCAGTGATCCGGGACAGGGTCTTTACAATGAGCAGTTCTTC | CATSDPGQGLYNEQFF
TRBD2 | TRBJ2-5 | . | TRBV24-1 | TGTGCCACCAGTGATGCGAGCGGGGCTCAAGAGACCCAGTACTTC | CATSDASGAQETQYF
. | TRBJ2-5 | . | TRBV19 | TGTGCCAGTAGTATGGGTTCAGGGATGGTGAGAGAGACCCAGTACTTC | CASSMGSGMVRETQYF
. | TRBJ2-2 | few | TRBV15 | TGTGCCACCAGCAGGCCCAACACCGGGGAGCTGTTTTTT | CATSRPNTGELFF
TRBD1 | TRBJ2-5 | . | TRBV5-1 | TGCGCCAGCAGCTTCTTAGGGACAGAAGAGACCCAGTACTTC | CASSFLGTEETQYF
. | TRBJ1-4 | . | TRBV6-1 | TGTGCCAGCAGTGATCATAGTCAGCTTAATGAAAAACTGTTTTTT | CASSDHSQLNEKLFF
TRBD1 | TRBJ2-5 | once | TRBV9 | TGTGCCAGCAGCGTAGGGTCCCCGGGACAGCAAGAGACCCAGTACTTC | CASSVGSPGQQETQYF
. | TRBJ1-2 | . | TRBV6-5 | TGTGCCAGCAGAAGAACAGGATACGCTAACTATGGCTACACCTTC | CASRRTGYANYGYTF
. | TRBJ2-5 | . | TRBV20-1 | TGCAGTGCCTTGCGGGAGACCCAGTACTTC | CSALRETQYF
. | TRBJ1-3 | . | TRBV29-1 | TGCAGCGTTTATGACGTGATTGGAAACACCATATATTTT | CSVYDVIGNTIYF
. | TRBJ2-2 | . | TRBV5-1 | TGCGCCAGCAGCTTAAAACAGAACACCGGGGAGCTGTTTTTT | CASSLKQNTGELFF
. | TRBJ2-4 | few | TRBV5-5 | TGTGCCAGCAGCTTGATACCGGGCGGGGCAAACATTCAGTACTTC | CASSLIPGGANIQYF
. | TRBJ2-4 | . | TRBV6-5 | TGTGCCAGCAGCCCAGGGATTGTCGAGAACATTCAGTACTTC | CASSPGIVENIQYF
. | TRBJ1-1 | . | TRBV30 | TGTGCCTGGAGGGGGAGGGGGGAAGCTTTCTTT | CAWRGRGEAFF
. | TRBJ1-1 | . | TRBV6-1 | TGTGCCAGCAGTGAACAGCACATGAACACTGAAGCTTTCTTT | CASSEQHMNTEAFF
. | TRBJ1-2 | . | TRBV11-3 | TGTGCCAGCAGCTTAGTGGTAGGGCATGGCTACACCTTC | CASSLVVGHGYTF
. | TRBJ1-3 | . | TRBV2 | TGTGCCAGCATACAGGGCGCTTCTGGAAACACCATATATTTT | CASIQGASGNTIYF
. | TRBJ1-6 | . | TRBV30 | TGTGCCTGGAGTCCCCGGGGAGGGGTGGATTCACCCCTCCACTTT | CAWSPRGGVDSPLHF
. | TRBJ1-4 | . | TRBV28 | TGTGCCAGCAGCCTGTACGAAAAACTGTTTTTT | CASSLYEKLFF
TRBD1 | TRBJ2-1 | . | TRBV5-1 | TGCGCCAGCAGCCTACAGGGGGACTTACAGTACAATGAGCAGTTCTTC | CASSLQGDLQYNEQFF
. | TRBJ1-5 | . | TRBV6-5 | TGTGCCAGCAGTTATGGAATAAATCAGCCCCAGCATTTT | CASSYGINQPQHF
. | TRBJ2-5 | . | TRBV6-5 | TGTGCCAGCACTGTGGTACATAAAGAGACCCAGTACTTC | CASTVVHKETQYF
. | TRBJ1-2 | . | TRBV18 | TGTGCCAGCTCACCACGGTGGGCGGATACCGCGGGCTACACCTTC | CASSPRWADTAGYTF
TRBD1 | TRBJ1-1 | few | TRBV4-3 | TGCGCCAGCAGCCCGACCGGGACAGGGTCCGAGGCTTTCTTT | CASSPTGTGSEAFF
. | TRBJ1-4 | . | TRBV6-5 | TGTGCCAGCAGTTACCGCGGGGGGCAGTCGAATGAAAAACTGTTTTTT | CASSYRGGQSNEKLFF
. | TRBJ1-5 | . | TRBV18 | TGTGCCAGCTCACCCCCTCTCGGGGGGCGTGACAATCAGCCCCAGCATTTT | CASSPPLGGRDNQPQHF
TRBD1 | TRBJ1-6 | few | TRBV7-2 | TGTGCCAGCAGCATGGGACAGGGCGGCGGTACATATAATTCACCCCTCCACTTT | CASSMGQGGGTYNSPLHF
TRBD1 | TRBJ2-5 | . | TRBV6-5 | TGTGCCAGCGGCGGACAGGGGTCGGAGACCCAGTACTTC | CASGGQGSETQYF
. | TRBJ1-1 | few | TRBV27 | TGTGCCAGCAGTTTAAGGGGGATTCTACTTTCTGAAGCTTTCTTT | CASSLRGILLSEAFF
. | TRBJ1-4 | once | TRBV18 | TGTGCCAGCTCACCCCAACAGGGCGGTAGGGCAACTAATGAAAAACTGTTTTTT | CASSPQQGGRATNEKLFF
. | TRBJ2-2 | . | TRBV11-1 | TGTGCCAGCAGCTTAGGGCGGGAATACACCGGGGAGCTGTTTTTT | CASSLGREYTGELFF
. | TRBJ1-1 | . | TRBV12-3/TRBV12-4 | TGTGCCAGCAGTTTAATACTGAACACTGAAGCTTTCTTT | CASSLILNTEAFF
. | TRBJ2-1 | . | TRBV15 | TGTGCCACCAGCAGAGCCCCACTCTCTAATGAGCAGTTCTTC | CATSRAPLSNEQFF
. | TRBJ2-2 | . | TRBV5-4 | TGTGCCAGCAGCCCGACGGTCGCCGGGGAGCTGTTTTTT | CASSPTVAGELFF
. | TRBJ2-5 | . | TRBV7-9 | TGTGCCAGCAGCTTACGACAGACGGAGTTGGAGACCCAGTACTTC | CASSLRQTELETQYF
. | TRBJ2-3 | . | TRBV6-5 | TGTGCCAGTCAGGGGCGGGGAGATACGCAGTATTTT | CASQGRGDTQYF
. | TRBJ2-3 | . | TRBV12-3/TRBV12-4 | TGTGCCAGCAGTGGGGAGACAGATACGCAGTATTTT | CASSGETDTQYF
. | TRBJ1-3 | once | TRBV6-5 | TGTGCCAGCAGCTACGCCTCGGATGGAAACACCATATATTTT | CASSYASDGNTIYF
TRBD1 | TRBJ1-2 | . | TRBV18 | TGTGCCAGCTCCCCCGGGACAGACTATGGCTACACCTTC | CASSPGTDYGYTF